This is a list of T cell receptor beta chains from one sample in a study of technical replicates of blood from a handful of donors. The method was immunoSEQ multiplex PCR; TCRdb's version includes in-frame clones alone and lacks a portion of them. The profile shows around 62,000 clones, roughly 98% of them singletons. Sequenced sample: T cells isolated from PBMCs. These receptors were collected from a human donor in good health. Each CDR3 is given with its conserved first and last residue. The order of the fields is V gene, D gene, clone size, J gene, CDR3 protein, CDR3 DNA. A D gene is named only where the DNA matches it firmly. Clone size is stated in some rows and not others, as once, few, many or a class when expanded.

>TRBV27|.|.|TRBJ1-4
CASSPRGVREKLFF
TGTGCCAGCAGTCCACGGGGGGTACGGGAAAAACTGTTTTTT
>TRBV14|.|.|TRBJ2-5
CASSQDRLYSSETQYF
TGTGCCAGCAGCCAAGATCGTTTGTACAGCTCTGAGACCCAGTACTTC
>TRBV6-5|TRBD2|.|TRBJ2-1
CASSYSTSGGYEQFF
TGTGCCAGCAGTTACTCGACTAGCGGGGGATATGAGCAGTTCTTC
>TRBV6-5|.|.|TRBJ2-1
CASAIGYGLRNEQFF
TGTGCCAGCGCCATCGGGTACGGCCTTAGGAATGAGCAGTTCTTC
>TRBV1|.|.|TRBJ2-7
CTSSQDSLPSGPYEQYF
TGCACCAGCAGCCAAGATTCTCTGCCTAGCGGACCCTACGAGCAGTACTTC
>TRBV9|.|.|TRBJ2-1
CASSAPDRGYYNEQFF
TGTGCCAGCAGCGCACCAGACAGAGGATACTACAATGAGCAGTTCTTC
>TRBV10-1|TRBD1|.|TRBJ1-1
CASLNGGQGQNTEAFF
TGCGCCAGCTTAAACGGCGGACAGGGTCAGAACACTGAAGCTTTCTTT
>TRBV7-6|.|.|TRBJ2-7
CASSDPLRDTSYEQYF
TGTGCCAGCAGCGATCCCCTCCGGGACACCTCCTACGAGCAGTACTTC
>TRBV6-4|TRBD2|.|TRBJ2-1
CASSEGLAGGNEQFF
TGTGCCAGCAGCGAGGGACTAGCGGGAGGTAATGAGCAGTTCTTC
>TRBV5-1|TRBD2|.|TRBJ2-5
CASSPGGLAGGLQETQYF
TGCGCCAGCAGCCCGGGAGGGCTAGCGGGGGGGTTGCAAGAGACCCAGTACTTC
>TRBV5-4|TRBD2|.|TRBJ2-1
CASSLSSGRYEQFF
TGTGCCAGCAGCTTGTCTAGCGGGAGGTATGAGCAGTTCTTC
>TRBV9|.|.|TRBJ1-2
CASSRAEGYTF
TGTGCCAGCAGCCGAGCGGAAGGCTACACCTTC
>TRBV11-3|TRBD1|.|TRBJ2-5
CASSPGQGPETQYF
TGTGCCAGCAGCCCAGGACAGGGCCCAGAGACCCAGTACTTC
>TRBV28|.|.|TRBJ1-1
CASSLRQHTEAFF
TGTGCCAGCAGTTTGAGACAGCACACTGAAGCTTTCTTT
>TRBV25-1|.|.|TRBJ2-6
CASSDRVGANVLTF
TGTGCCAGCAGTGATCGGGTGGGGGCCAACGTCCTGACTTTC
>TRBV5-4|.|.|TRBJ1-1
CASSFDSTEAFF
TGTGCCAGCAGCTTTGATAGCACTGAAGCTTTCTTT
>TRBV5-6|TRBD1|.|TRBJ2-1
CASSLVGLGTGVYNEQFF
TGTGCCAGCAGCTTGGTGGGTCTCGGGACAGGGGTCTACAATGAGCAGTTCTTC
>TRBV18|.|once|TRBJ1-1
CASSRTTGDAFF
TGTGCCAGCTCACGTACGACGGGAGACGCTTTCTTT